The entry that follows covers one T cell receptor (beta chain) sequence. This clone was detected once. No cognate antigen has been identified for it. Base qualities are missing; no much larger clone stands one base away. Checkpoint therapy was initiated 14 to 28 days after autologous transplant, and ipilimumab was administered at 1 mg/kg intravenously on day 1 of selected weeks. The nivolumab dose was 3 mg/kg intravenously, delivered on day 1 of weeks 1, 4, 7, 10, and every two weeks through week 26. This Phase Ib clinical trial tested ipilimumab plus nivolumab, a combined checkpoint inhibition, as consolidation after autologous stem cell transplantation. The data were obtained in a study of ipilimumab plus nivolumab after autologous stem cell transplantation (dated by TCRdb to the early 2020s). For the study in its entirety: The median number of doses received by trial patients was about 5 for ipilimumab and roughly 8 for nivolumab. High-risk transplant-naive patients and patients relapsing within 3 years of a first autologous transplant were included in the myeloma cohort. Patients with high-risk diffuse large B cell lymphoma, mature T cell lymphoma, or multiple myeloma undergoing autologous transplant were enrolled in the trial. The intent-to-treat population of the trial consisted of 30 to 35 patients.

Library construction relied on the immunoSEQ multiplex PCR assay. TCRdb took over this immuneACCESS table, retaining in-frame rearrangements with V and J assigned. Such tables are incomplete; in checked studies, under half of the missing clones stem from an unresolved V gene, and the remainder is unexplained. For this sample there are roughly 45,000 clones; 70% to 90% appear just once. The ten largest make up around 0.9% of the sample. The study at large found these results: Per the authors, a biologic rationale for further study of the post-transplant checkpoint inhibition approach was offered by T cell receptor repertoire, regulatory T cell phenotype and gut microbiota profiles. The authors concluded that, as post-transplant consolidation, combined checkpoint inhibition appeared tolerable.

The CDR3 covers 14 residues, taking in both the cysteine and the phenylalanine. CDR3 DNA only is kept here, 42 bases in frame from base 1. V loses 3 bases, J loses 4 bases, and the germline ends lie 10 bases apart. Looking up the germline V gene yields CDR1 SGDLS and CDR2 YYNGEE. Here the chain combines TRBV9 and TRBJ2-2; TRBD1 might be the D gene, on 6 matching bases. This TCR derives from a male donor with multiple myeloma. The sequences come from PBMCs, collected in a trial of ipilimumab plus nivolumab as post-transplant consolidation. The DNA reads TGTGCCAGCAGCGAGATACAGGGCACCGGGGAGCTGTTTTTT. This translates into CASSEIQGTGELFF.